A selection of T cell receptor beta chains follows, all from one sample in a study of cytomegalovirus exposure and HLA in healthy donors. This table comes from immunoSEQ multiplex PCR, and its TCRdb copy is limited to in-frame clones, with some not included. The data contain fewer than 150,000 clones, 70% to 80% of them seen just once; the ten biggest clones take up around 2.2%. The sequenced material came from PBMCs. The origin of the receptors is a man aged 25-40 years in good health and CMV-seronegative. Both conserved end residues are part of each CDR3. The order of the fields is J gene, clone size, V gene, D gene, CDR3 protein, CDR3 DNA. The D gene is left open where the match is weak. The size entry is marked missing in some rows and otherwise reads once, few, many or a size class.

J: TRBJ2-5
size: -
V: TRBV10-1
D: -
CDR3: CASSASTGPETQYF
DNA: TGCGCCAGCTCTGCCTCGACAGGTCCAGAGACCCAGTACTTC

J: TRBJ2-2
size: once
V: TRBV9
D: -
CDR3: CASSLWGLGGTGELFF
DNA: TGTGCCAGCAGTTTGTGGGGCCTAGGTGGAACCGGGGAGCTGTTTTTT

J: TRBJ2-2
size: -
V: TRBV6-4
D: TRBD2
CDR3: CASSDSETSGLNTGELFF
DNA: TGTGCCAGCAGTGACTCAGAGACTAGCGGGTTGAACACCGGGGAGCTGTTTTTT

J: TRBJ2-2
size: -
V: TRBV2
D: TRBD1
CDR3: CASSIRDSRTGELFF
DNA: TGTGCCAGCAGTATCCGGGACAGTAGAACCGGGGAGCTGTTTTTT

J: TRBJ1-5
size: -
V: TRBV6-1
D: TRBD1
CDR3: CASRRDRLSNQPQHF
DNA: TGTGCCAGCAGGAGGGACAGACTTAGCAATCAGCCCCAGCATTTT

J: TRBJ2-7
size: -
V: TRBV27
D: -
CDR3: CASSLNGTPEQYF
DNA: TGTGCCAGCAGTTTAAACGGGACACCCGAGCAGTACTTC

J: TRBJ2-1
size: -
V: TRBV7-6
D: -
CDR3: CASSLAETGLISNEQFF
DNA: TGTGCCAGCAGCTTAGCCGAGACGGGGTTGATCAGCAATGAGCAGTTCTTC

J: TRBJ1-5
size: -
V: TRBV28
D: -
CDR3: CASSPLRGSNQPQHF
DNA: TGTGCCAGCAGTCCCTTAAGGGGCAGCAATCAGCCCCAGCATTTT

J: TRBJ2-7
size: -
V: TRBV28
D: -
CDR3: CASSHRVPRYEQYF
DNA: TGTGCCAGCAGTCACCGGGTCCCGAGGTACGAGCAGTACTTC

J: TRBJ1-3
size: -
V: TRBV28
D: -
CDR3: CASSSSGEANTIYF
DNA: TGTGCCAGCAGTTCAAGCGGGGAAGCAAACACCATATATTTT

J: TRBJ2-1
size: -
V: TRBV7-7
D: TRBD2
CDR3: CASSLGLANDNEQFF
DNA: TGTGCTAGCAGCTTAGGACTAGCGAACGACAATGAGCAGTTCTTC

J: TRBJ2-5
size: -
V: TRBV27
D: -
CDR3: CASSYFLETQYF
DNA: TGTGCCAGCAGTTACTTTCTGGAGACCCAGTACTTC

J: TRBJ2-5
size: -
V: TRBV30
D: -
CDR3: CAWNRFQETQYF
DNA: TGTGCCTGGAATCGGTTCCAAGAGACCCAGTACTTC

J: TRBJ2-5
size: -
V: TRBV28
D: TRBD2
CDR3: CASSSPGSGSRETQYF
DNA: TGTGCCAGCAGTTCCCCGGGTAGCGGGAGCAGAGAGACCCAGTACTTC

J: TRBJ2-7
size: -
V: TRBV6-6
D: TRBD1
CDR3: CASRPLGQGISYEQYF
DNA: TGTGCCAGCAGACCCCTGGGACAGGGAATCTCCTACGAGCAGTACTTC

J: TRBJ2-7
size: -
V: TRBV5-1
D: -
CDR3: CASSFQGFYEQYF
DNA: TGCGCCAGCAGCTTCCAGGGATTTTACGAGCAGTACTTC

J: TRBJ2-1
size: -
V: TRBV6-4
D: -
CDR3: CASSVLGRGNEQFF
DNA: TGTGCCAGCAGTGTACTAGGGAGAGGGAATGAGCAGTTCTTC

J: TRBJ2-2
size: -
V: TRBV10-1
D: -
CDR3: CASSPGMSTGELFF
DNA: TGCGCCAGCAGTCCGGGGATGAGCACCGGGGAGCTGTTTTTT

J: TRBJ1-6
size: few
V: TRBV2
D: TRBD1
CDR3: CASSDGTGVSPLHF
DNA: TGTGCCAGCAGTGATGGGACAGGGGTTTCACCCCTCCACTTT

J: TRBJ1-6
size: once
V: TRBV5-4
D: TRBD1
CDR3: CASSSTWTGVGSPLHF
DNA: TGTGCCAGCAGCTCCACCTGGACAGGGGTGGGCTCACCCCTCCACTTT

J: TRBJ2-1
size: -
V: TRBV7-8
D: TRBD2
CDR3: CASSLSISGRAYNEQFF
DNA: TGTGCCAGCAGCTTATCGATTTCGGGGAGGGCTTACAATGAGCAGTTCTTC

J: TRBJ1-6
size: -
V: TRBV14
D: -
CDR3: CASSHDFRGFRPPLHF
DNA: TGTGCCAGCAGCCACGATTTTAGGGGGTTTAGGCCACCCCTCCACTTT

J: TRBJ2-5
size: -
V: TRBV11-2
D: -
CDR3: CASSFSGQAETQYF
DNA: TGTGCCAGCAGCTTTTCTGGACAAGCAGAGACCCAGTACTTC

J: TRBJ1-1
size: once
V: TRBV16
D: -
CDR3: CASSQSILQGTYLAAFF
DNA: TGTGCCAGCAGCCAATCAATTTTACAGGGAACCTATTTGGCCGCTTTCTTT

J: TRBJ2-3
size: -
V: TRBV27
D: -
CDR3: CASGSGPDTQYF
DNA: TGTGCCAGTGGCAGTGGGCCAGATACGCAGTATTTT

J: TRBJ2-5
size: once
V: TRBV5-6
D: -
CDR3: CASSLVPGETQYF
DNA: TGTGCCAGCAGCTTGGTTCCCGGGGAGACCCAGTACTTC

J: TRBJ2-4
size: few
V: TRBV7-9
D: -
CDR3: CASGPGNAKNIQYF
DNA: TGTGCCAGCGGACCGGGGAACGCCAAAAACATTCAGTACTTC

J: TRBJ2-7
size: -
V: TRBV6-5
D: -
CDR3: CASSYRENYEQYF
DNA: TGTGCCAGCAGTTACAGAGAGAACTACGAGCAGTACTTC

J: TRBJ1-1
size: once
V: TRBV7-2
D: TRBD1
CDR3: CASSFQGGNTEAFF
DNA: TGTGCCAGCAGCTTTCAGGGGGGGAACACTGAAGCTTTCTTT

J: TRBJ1-1
size: -
V: TRBV6-5
D: -
CDR3: CASSEWGGNTEAFF
DNA: TGTGCCAGCAGTGAGTGGGGGGGGAACACTGAAGCTTTCTTT

J: TRBJ2-7
size: few
V: TRBV27
D: -
CDR3: CASSLGSGSTEQYF
DNA: TGTGCCAGCAGTTTAGGGAGTGGGTCTACAGAGCAGTACTTC

J: TRBJ2-1
size: -
V: TRBV6-5
D: TRBD2
CDR3: CASGRQAGGNNEQFF
DNA: TGTGCCAGCGGGAGACAAGCGGGAGGGAACAATGAGCAGTTCTTC

J: TRBJ1-2
size: -
V: TRBV6-1
D: -
CDR3: CASKIPLSNYGYTF
DNA: TGTGCCAGCAAAATCCCTTTGAGTAACTATGGCTACACCTTC

J: TRBJ1-1
size: -
V: TRBV5-6
D: -
CDR3: CASSQWGRGAFF
DNA: TGTGCCAGCAGCCAGTGGGGTAGGGGAGCTTTCTTT

J: TRBJ2-7
size: -
V: TRBV7-2
D: -
CDR3: CASSGRGIGSVGVREQYF
DNA: TGTGCCAGCAGCGGCAGGGGAATAGGAAGCGTAGGGGTCCGCGAGCAGTACTTC

J: TRBJ1-1
size: few
V: TRBV5-6
D: TRBD1
CDR3: CARRDRNTEAFF
DNA: TGTGCCAGACGGGACAGGAACACTGAAGCTTTCTTT

J: TRBJ2-5
size: -
V: TRBV7-8
D: -
CDR3: CASSLGLENQETQYF
DNA: TGTGCCAGCAGCTTAGGGTTAGAAAACCAAGAGACCCAGTACTTC

J: TRBJ2-5
size: once
V: TRBV9
D: TRBD2
CDR3: CASTVGWEGETQYF
DNA: TGTGCCAGCACCGTAGGTTGGGAGGGGGAGACCCAGTACTTC

J: TRBJ2-2
size: -
V: TRBV28
D: TRBD2
CDR3: CASSSRTSGINTGELFF
DNA: TGTGCCAGCAGTTCCCGGACTAGCGGGATTAACACCGGGGAGCTGTTTTTT

J: TRBJ1-1
size: -
V: TRBV5-1
D: TRBD1
CDR3: CASSLGQGEAFF
DNA: TGCGCCAGCAGCTTGGGACAGGGGGAAGCTTTCTTT

J: TRBJ2-7
size: -
V: TRBV6-1
D: -
CDR3: CASSDGLATTYEQYF
DNA: TGTGCCAGCAGTGATGGGCTAGCGACCACCTACGAGCAGTACTTC

J: TRBJ2-7
size: -
V: TRBV6-5
D: -
CDR3: CASSYSDRSYEQYF
DNA: TGTGCCAGCAGTTACTCGGACAGATCCTACGAGCAGTACTTC

J: TRBJ2-1
size: -
V: TRBV11-2
D: -
CDR3: CASSFIGEDNEQFF
DNA: TGTGCCAGCAGCTTCATAGGGGAGGACAATGAGCAGTTCTTC

J: TRBJ2-5
size: -
V: TRBV6-1
D: TRBD2
CDR3: CASMTGGYGETQYF
DNA: TGTGCCAGCATGACGGGAGGGTACGGAGAGACCCAGTACTTC

J: TRBJ2-1
size: -
V: TRBV19
D: -
CDR3: CASSSGIRQSSYNEQFF
DNA: TGTGCCAGTAGTTCAGGGATCCGACAGAGCTCCTACAATGAGCAGTTCTTC

J: TRBJ2-4
size: -
V: TRBV28
D: -
CDR3: CASSLQVTRNIQYF
DNA: TGTGCCAGCAGTTTACAGGTTACAAGGAACATTCAGTACTTC

J: TRBJ2-3
size: once
V: TRBV29-1
D: TRBD2
CDR3: CSVGGLAGYTDTQYF
DNA: TGCAGCGTTGGGGGACTAGCGGGATACACAGATACGCAGTATTTT

J: TRBJ2-1
size: -
V: TRBV5-8
D: TRBD2
CDR3: CASSTSGGSYNEQFF
DNA: TGTGCCAGCAGCACAAGCGGGGGGTCCTACAATGAGCAGTTCTTC

J: TRBJ1-5
size: many
V: TRBV6-5
D: TRBD1
CDR3: CASSPGQETQPQHF
DNA: TGTGCCAGCAGTCCCGGACAGGAAACGCAGCCCCAGCATTTT